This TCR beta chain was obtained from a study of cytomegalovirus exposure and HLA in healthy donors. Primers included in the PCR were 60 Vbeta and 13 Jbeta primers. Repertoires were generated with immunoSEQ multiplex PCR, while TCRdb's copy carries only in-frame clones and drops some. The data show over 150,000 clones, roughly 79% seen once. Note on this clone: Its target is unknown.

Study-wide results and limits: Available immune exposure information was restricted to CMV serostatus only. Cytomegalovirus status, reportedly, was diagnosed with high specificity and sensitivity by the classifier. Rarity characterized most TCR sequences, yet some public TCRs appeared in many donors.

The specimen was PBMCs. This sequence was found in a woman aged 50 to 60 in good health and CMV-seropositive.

CDR3 bases: TGTGCCACCAGCAGAGAGGGATCGATAGCGCATAGCACAGATACGCAGTATTTT. It translates to CATSREGSIAHSTDTQYF. J is TRBJ2-3 and V is TRBV15; weak D call: TRBD2 (5 bases). Trimming removed 0 bases from V and 0 bases from J, with 16 bases in between. The CDR3 runs 18 residues. Germline V gene lookup returns CDR1 LNHNV and CDR2 YYDKDF (reference sequence).